This is a list of T cell receptor beta chains from one sample in a study of T-cell memory formation after mild COVID-19. Using its own MiXCR run on the 5' RACE reads, TCRdb lists one record per CDR3 protein. The table records about 320,000 distinct CDR3 sequences, around 15% of them present only once. The sample consisted of PBMCs or a T cell subset sorted from them (not recorded which). The receptors come from a man in his late teens or twenties who had mild COVID-19 (a few samples of this study predate the infection). Cell type and time point are not known. CDR3s include the opening cysteine and the closing phenylalanine or tryptophan. The D gene is left open where the match is weak. A row's size may be missing; if present it is once, few, many or a size class.

cdr3_aa | cdr3_nt | j_call | v_call | d_call | clone_size
CASSPGAKETQYF | TGTGCCAGCTCCCCCGGGGCGAAAGAGACCCAGTACTTC | TRBJ2-5 | TRBV7-7 | NA | NA
CASSVGWGANTEAFF | TGTGCCAGCTCCGTGGGATGGGGGGCAAACACTGAAGCTTTCTTT | TRBJ1-1 | TRBV7-9 | NA | few
CASSRREGAGTQYF | TGTGCCAGCAGTCGCCGGGAGGGGGCAGGTACGCAGTATTTT | TRBJ2-3 | TRBV12-3/TRBV12-4 | NA | NA
CASSLATIWPDTQYF | TGTGCCAGCAGCTTAGCCACCATCTGGCCAGATACGCAGTATTTT | TRBJ2-3 | TRBV7-2 | NA | many
CASSGDGTYGYTF | TGTGCCAGCAGTGGGGACGGAACCTATGGCTACACCTTC | TRBJ1-2 | TRBV6-5 | NA | NA
CASSPQPSVYNEQFF | TGTGCCAGCAGCCCACAGCCCTCCGTCTACAATGAGCAGTTCTTC | TRBJ2-1 | TRBV27 | NA | NA
CASSGPQGANVLTF | TGTGCCAGCAGTGGTCCGCAGGGGGCCAACGTCCTGACTTTC | TRBJ2-6 | TRBV2 | NA | NA
CASSYDPNRGLTNEQFF | TGTGCCAGCAGTTACGACCCTAACCGAGGACTGACCAATGAGCAGTTCTTC | TRBJ2-1 | TRBV6-2/TRBV6-3 | NA | few
CASSFFGGTEETQYF | TGTGCCAGCTCATTTTTCGGTGGGACCGAAGAGACCCAGTACTTC | TRBJ2-5 | TRBV18 | NA | NA
CASSSSPGQGAYEQYF | TGCGCCAGCAGCTCTTCGCCGGGACAGGGGGCCTACGAGCAGTACTTC | TRBJ2-7 | TRBV5-1 | TRBD1 | NA
CASSQGEVRRNTEAFF | TGCGCCAGCAGCCAAGGGGAGGTGCGTAGGAACACTGAAGCTTTCTTT | TRBJ1-1 | TRBV4-1 | NA | NA
CASSPLAGSNTGELFF | TGTGCCAGCTCACCACTAGCGGGGTCGAACACCGGGGAGCTGTTTTTT | TRBJ2-2 | TRBV18 | TRBD2 | NA
CAISAPNRVGEQYF | TGTGCCATCAGCGCACCGAACAGGGTAGGCGAGCAGTACTTC | TRBJ2-7 | TRBV10-3 | NA | NA
CASHRDTGELFF | TGTGCCAGCCACAGGGACACCGGGGAGCTGTTTTTT | TRBJ2-2 | TRBV5-4 | NA | few
CASRGGLGTDTQYF | TGTGCCTCTCGAGGGGGGTTGGGGACAGATACGCAGTATTTT | TRBJ2-3 | TRBV7-8 | NA | NA
CASTQRGAGAGELFF | TGTGCCAGCACCCAGCGGGGGGCCGGGGCCGGGGAGCTGTTTTTT | TRBJ2-2 | TRBV7-8 | TRBD2 | NA
CASSQGLSNQPQHF | TGCGCCAGCAGCCAAGGACTGAGCAATCAGCCCCAGCATTTT | TRBJ1-5 | TRBV4-1 | NA | few
CASSRRDRQFEAFF | TGTGCCAGCAGCCGCCGGGACAGACAATTTGAAGCTTTCTTT | TRBJ1-1 | TRBV12-3/TRBV12-4 | TRBD1 | NA
CASSSRGLAGSGYEQYF | TGTGCCAGCAGTTCCAGGGGACTAGCGGGGTCTGGCTACGAGCAGTACTTC | TRBJ2-7 | TRBV6-6 | TRBD2 | few
CASSSGGVEAFF | TGTGCCAGCAGTTCTGGGGGCGTTGAAGCTTTCTTT | TRBJ1-1 | TRBV27 | NA | NA
CASSQRGGLSGANVLTF | TGCGCCAGCAGCCAGAGAGGGGGCCTTTCCGGGGCCAACGTCCTGACTTTC | TRBJ2-6 | TRBV4-3 | TRBD1 | few
CAWARGGGGGYTF | TGTGCCTGGGCGAGGGGGGGAGGAGGTGGCTACACCTTC | TRBJ1-2 | TRBV30 | NA | NA
CASRTGGAFYGYTF | TGTGCCAGTAGAACAGGGGGCGCTTTCTATGGCTACACCTTC | TRBJ1-2 | TRBV7-8 | TRBD1 | NA
CASSYAGTGRGYTF | TGTGCCAGCAGCTACGCCGGGACAGGCCGTGGCTACACCTTC | TRBJ1-2 | TRBV6-5 | TRBD1 | NA
CASSYPGDDQETQYF | TGTGCCAGCAGTTACCCCGGGGACGACCAAGAGACCCAGTACTTC | TRBJ2-5 | TRBV6-6 | NA | NA
CASSLAGTAIAKNIQYF | TGCGCCAGCAGCTTGGCCGGGACAGCCATAGCCAAAAACATTCAGTACTTC | TRBJ2-4 | TRBV5-1 | TRBD1 | few
CSAGAGGGTQYF | TGCAGTGCAGGGGCTGGGGGCGGGACCCAGTACTTC | TRBJ2-5 | TRBV20-1 | NA | NA
CSARAGTSYEQFF | TGCAGTGCTAGAGCCGGGACTAGCTATGAGCAGTTCTTC | TRBJ2-1 | TRBV20-1 | TRBD2 | NA
CASSQAVADREQFF | TGTGCCAGCAGCCAAGCGGTTGCGGACCGAGAGCAGTTCTTC | TRBJ2-1 | TRBV3-1 | NA | many
CASSQEGGDTQYF | TGTGCCAGCAGCCAAGAGGGGGGAGATACGCAGTATTTT | TRBJ2-3 | TRBV3-1 | NA | many
CSVGSYEQYF | TGCAGCGTAGGCAGTTACGAGCAGTACTTC | TRBJ2-7 | TRBV29-1 | NA | many
CASRNRDREWENTEAFF | TGTGCCAGCAGGAACCGGGACAGGGAGTGGGAAAACACTGAAGCTTTCTTT | TRBJ1-1 | TRBV28 | TRBD1 | NA
CASSFGQGREQYF | TGTGCCAGCAGTTTTGGGCAGGGTAGGGAGCAGTACTTC | TRBJ2-7 | TRBV12-3/TRBV12-4 | NA | NA
CASSLTGAYEQYF | TGTGCCAGCAGCTTAACAGGGGCCTACGAGCAGTACTTC | TRBJ2-7 | TRBV7-2 | TRBD1 | many
CASSIRLAGSTDTQYF | TGTGCCAGCAGCATACGACTAGCGGGCAGCACAGATACGCAGTATTTT | TRBJ2-3 | TRBV5-6 | TRBD2 | NA
CASSLGQGGSITEAFF | TGTGCCAGTTCGTTGGGACAGGGGGGTAGTATCACTGAAGCTTTCTTT | TRBJ1-1 | TRBV6-5 | TRBD1 | NA
CASSLVTVAVQETQYF | TGTGCCAGCAGTTTAGTGACGGTAGCTGTACAAGAGACCCAGTACTTC | TRBJ2-5 | TRBV28 | NA | NA
CASSQEFDRNTEAFF | TGTGCCAGCAGCCAAGAATTCGACAGAAACACTGAAGCTTTCTTT | TRBJ1-1 | TRBV3-1 | NA | few
CASSSSPRVGTQYF | TGTGCCAGCAGCTCGTCCCCCCGGGTGGGGACCCAGTACTTC | TRBJ2-5 | TRBV11-2 | NA | many
CASSQGKNYGYTF | TGTGCCAGCAGTCAGGGAAAGAACTATGGCTACACCTTC | TRBJ1-2 | TRBV7-2 | NA | few
CASSRLAGGLADTQYF | TGTGCCAGCAGCCGACTCGCGGGGGGGCTCGCAGATACGCAGTATTTT | TRBJ2-3 | TRBV11-1 | TRBD2 | few
CASKSGMDIQYF | TGTGCCAGTAAGTCAGGGATGGACATTCAGTACTTC | TRBJ2-4 | TRBV19 | NA | few